This T cell receptor (beta chain) was captured in a study of T cell responses to AZD1222 COVID-19 vaccine. General observations from the study: Baseline serostatus was positive in only six AZD1222 recipients.

A remark on this clone: The antigen remains unidentified.

This CDR3 is built from 17 residues. V lost 4 bases, J lost 0 bases, and 8 bases stayed unmatched. The germline V gene has CDR1 SGHRS and CDR2 YFSETQ. The assay was immunoSEQ multiplex PCR, and TCRdb's table has in-frame clones only and misses some. The sample carries approximately 35,000 clones, 70% to 90% recorded once. This sequence joins TRBV5-1 and TRBJ2-7; TRBD1 aligns across 12 bases. The sequencing used peripheral blood, collected 28 days after the second AZD1222 dose. This receptor was obtained from an adult who received the AZD1222 COVID-19 vaccine. In DNA, the CDR3 is TGCGCCAGCAGCCAAGGGACAGGGGGCCACGGCTCCTACGAGCAGTACTTC. Translated: CASSQGTGGHGSYEQYF.